A single sample gave rise to the 30 T cell receptor beta chains below, sequenced in a study of T cells in Graves' hyperthyroidism and ophthalmopathy. The investigators amplified TCR beta CDR3 regions from RNA transcripts. The study used the HTBI primer set for a first-round RT-PCR of the TCR CDR3. TCRdb recomputed calls from the multiplex PCR reads with MiXCR, one row per CDR3 protein. The table lists about 640,000 distinct CDR3 sequences, roughly 15% of them singletons. Input material: blood. These receptors all stem from a woman aged 45-60 years with Graves' ophthalmopathy.

This clonotype was recorded many times. This sequence joins TRBV28 and TRBJ1-2; D is unresolved. The CDR3 consists of 13 residues. The V end was cut by 5 bases, the J end by 4 bases, with 11 bases between. Germline CDR1 reads MDHEN; CDR2 reads SYDVKM. CDR3 in DNA: TGTGCCAGCAGTCAAGGGTACGGCTATGGCTACACCTTC. Amino acid sequence: CASSQGYGYGYTF.

This clonotype was seen a few times. This chain links TRBV6-5 with TRBJ2-3, with D possibly TRBD2 on 6 matching bases. Germline V gene data show CDR1 as MNHEY and CDR2 as SVGAGI. The V and J ends lost 1 base and 4 bases respectively, with 15 bases between them. The CDR3 loop spans 16 amino acids. The CDR3 sequence: CASSYWVGSGSDTQYF. The DNA for the CDR3 is TGTGCCAGCAGTTACTGGGTGGGGAGCGGGTCAGATACGCAGTATTTT.

There are many counts of this clonotype. The rearrangement joins TRBV28 to TRBJ1-4; D unresolved. V was cut by 6 bases and J by 5 bases, with 13 bases left in between. Germline V gives CDR1 MDHEN, CDR2 SYDVKM. The CDR3 is made up of 14 amino acids. CDR3 sequence reads: CASSLQLPNEKLFF. The CDR3 DNA follows: TGTGCCAGCAGCCTTCAGCTTCCCAATGAAAAACTGTTTTTT.

This clonotype occurred many times. The CDR3 bases are TGTGCCAGCAGCTTGGACAGGGGGCGTACCATCCCTCGCAATGAGCAGTTCTTC. Protein sequence: CASSLDRGRTIPRNEQFF. The rearrangement links TRBV12-3 or TRBV12-4 to TRBJ2-1; 11 nucleotides align to TRBD1. This CDR3 has 18 residues. The trim removed 6 bases at V and 6 bases at J, leaving 16 bases unmatched.

A few counts support this clonotype. This chain connects TRBV29-1 to TRBJ2-7; 10 nucleotides line up with TRBD1. V shed 6 bases, J shed 2 bases, and the junction held 4 bases outside the gene matches. The CDR3 totals 13 residues. CDR1 is SQVTM, CDR2 ANQGSEA, per germline. Here the CDR3 reads CSVTGTGAYEQYF. CDR3 DNA: TGCAGCGTGACCGGGACAGGGGCCTACGAGCAGTACTTC.

This clonotype occurred many times. The J gene is TRBJ2-5, the V gene TRBV3-1, with a possible D match to TRBD1 (5 bases). The CDR3 is 14 amino acids. The V end was cut by 4 bases, the J end by 2 bases, with 11 bases between. Germline V gene data show CDR1 as LGHDT and CDR2 as YNNKEL (reference sequence). CDR3 amino acids: CASSLAGIQETQYF. The DNA of the CDR3 is TGTGCCAGCAGCCTCGCAGGGATACAAGAGACCCAGTACTTC.

V is TRBV24-1 and J is TRBJ2-7; TRBD1 agrees at 8 bases. The ends lost 5 bases at V and 7 bases at J; junction bases unmatched: 9. The CDR3 extends over 14 amino acids. Germline-derived CDR1 and CDR2 are KGHDR and SFDVKD. CDR3 bases: TGTGCCACCAGTGGTACGACAGGGGCGGGAGAGCAGTACTTC. As protein: CATSGTTGAGEQYF.

This clonotype was counted ten times or more. This chain connects TRBV7-6 to TRBJ2-1; 11 bases fit TRBD1. CDR3 length: 16 amino acids. Germline V CDR1 and CDR2: SGHVS, FNYEAQ. The trim removed 4 bases at V and 6 bases at J, leaving 8 bases unmatched. The CDR3 reads CASSSRTGGTGNEQFF. DNA for the CDR3: TGTGCCAGCAGCTCACGGACAGGGGGCACTGGCAATGAGCAGTTCTTC.

This sequence joins TRBV19 and TRBJ2-7, with TRBD2 matching 13 bases. Germline CDR1 reads LNHDA; CDR2 reads SQIVND (reference sequence). After removal of 7 bases from V and 6 bases from J, the junction contained 9 bases not matched to a gene. This CDR3 is built from 15 residues. CDR3 sequence: CASTIGTSGASEQYF. The CDR3 bases are TGTGCCAGTACCATCGGGACTAGCGGGGCTTCCGAGCAGTACTTC.

This clonotype was counted a few times. The V gene is TRBV7-2, the J gene TRBJ2-2; D may be TRBD2 (6 bases). Trimming took 5 bases from V and 5 from J, leaving 15 bases between them. The CDR3 has 15 amino acids. Per germline, CDR1 SGHTA and CDR2 FQGNSA. The CDR3 DNA follows: TGTGCCAGCAGCCCTTCTAGGGAGGTTACCGGGGAGCTGTTTTTT. Translation: CASSPSREVTGELFF.

The chain is built from TRBV2 and TRBJ1-1, with D tentatively TRBD1 (5 bases). Trimming pared 4 bases from V and 1 base from J, leaving 13 bases between. Germline V gene data show CDR1 as SNHLY and CDR2 as FYNNEI. The CDR3 is 15 amino acids. CDR3 amino acids: CASSVFWGENTEAFF. CDR3 DNA sequence: TGTGCCAGCAGTGTTTTCTGGGGGGAGAACACTGAAGCTTTCTTT.

In its sample, this clonotype was seen many times. The chain links TRBV3-1 to TRBJ2-7, with 10 bases matching TRBD1. V trimming: 5 bases; J trimming: 4 bases; junction bases outside the gene matches: 5. This CDR3 has 14 residues. Per germline, CDR1 LGHDT and CDR2 YNNKEL (reference sequence). Here the CDR3 reads CASSYGQGGYEQYF. Written as DNA, the CDR3 is TGTGCCAGCAGCTACGGACAGGGGGGATACGAGCAGTACTTC.

CDR3 residues: CSARDPRRAARASNTGELFF. DNA of the CDR3: TGCAGTGCTAGAGATCCACGGAGGGCGGCGCGGGCCTCGAACACCGGGGAGCTGTTTTTT. The chain joins TRBV20-1 to TRBJ2-2; tentatively, D is TRBD2 (6 bases). The CDR3 sequence is 20 residues long. Germline CDR1 reads DFQATT; CDR2 reads SNEGSKA (reference sequence). V was clipped by 0 bases and J by 0 bases, with 23 bases between them.

The genes are TRBV25-1 and TRBJ2-1, with 13 bases fitting TRBD2. The CDR3 is made up of 17 amino acids. Germline V gene sequence: CDR1 MGHDK, CDR2 SYGVNS. V trimming: 3 bases; J trimming: 6 bases; junction bases outside the gene matches: 8. The CDR3 sequence is CASSDRYRTSGSNEQFF. DNA of the CDR3: TGTGCCAGCAGTGACCGATACCGGACTAGCGGGAGCAATGAGCAGTTCTTC. Full variable domain (rest looked up from reference TRBV25-1 and TRBJ2-1): EADIYQTPRYLVIGTGKKITLECSQTMGHDKMYWYQQDPGMELHLIHYSYGVNSTEKGDLSSESTVSRIRTEHFPLTLESARPSHTSQYLCASSDRYRTSGSNEQFFGPGTRLTVL.

V gene TRBV15 combines with J gene TRBJ2-7; 7 bases agree with TRBD2. Losses at the gene ends were 0 bases for V and 4 bases for J; bases not matched to a gene: 15. CDR3 size: 18 residues. Looked up from germline, CDR1 is LNHNV and CDR2 is YYDKDF (reference sequence). CDR3 residues: CATSRDRSSSAGAYEQYF. CDR3 coding DNA: TGTGCCACCAGCAGAGATCGTTCGTCTTCTGCGGGAGCGTACGAGCAGTACTTC.

This clonotype has a count of ten or more. J is TRBJ2-5 and V is TRBV7-2, with 8 bases fitting TRBD1. Germline values: CDR1 SGHTA, CDR2 FQGNSA. This CDR3 is 15 amino acids long. Trimming removed 5 bases from V and 1 base from J; junction bases left unmatched: 6. The CDR3 loop reads CASSRIGTGQETQYF. CDR3 nucleotides: TGTGCCAGCAGCCGGATCGGGACAGGCCAAGAGACCCAGTACTTC.

The chain joins TRBV27 to TRBJ1-2; no clear D. This CDR3 contains 13 residues. Between the trimmed V and J ends, which lost 8 bases and 4 bases, there was a span of 14 bases. Germline CDR1 is MNHEY and CDR2 is SMNVEV (reference sequence). The CDR3 loop is CASAPRGGYGYTF. The CDR3 bases are TGTGCCAGCGCCCCGAGAGGTGGCTATGGCTACACCTTC.

The rearrangement joins TRBV28 to TRBJ2-6, with D perhaps matching TRBD1 (6 bases). Germline-derived CDR1 and CDR2 are MDHEN and SYDVKM. This CDR3 is 18 amino acids long. Between the trimmed V and J ends, which lost 6 bases and 0 bases, there was a span of 18 bases. The CDR3 loop reads CASRARDIGASGANVLTF. The CDR3 nucleotides are TGTGCCAGCAGAGCAAGGGACATAGGGGCCTCTGGGGCCAACGTCCTGACTTTC.

This clonotype turned up a few times. A clone one base away is much larger, so this may be a read error. V is TRBV7-2 and J is TRBJ2-3; 8 bases align to TRBD2. V gave up 0 bases and J gave up 8 bases; unmatched junction bases: 7. The CDR3 has 15 amino acids. Germline CDR1 is SGHTA and CDR2 is FQGNSA. The CDR3 region has the DNA TGTGCCAGCAGCTTAGCGGGAGCGGGGGCAGTTACGCAGTATTTT. Translating it yields CASSLAGAGAVTQYF.

The genes are TRBV28 and TRBJ1-3, with a weak D call TRBD1 (6 bases). In germline, CDR1 is MDHEN, CDR2 SYDVKM. The length of the CDR3 is 15 residues. V was clipped by 6 bases and J by 3 bases, with 15 bases between them. The CDR3 sequence: CASSNDRLFGNTIYF. CDR3 bases: TGTGCCAGCAGCAATGACAGGCTATTTGGAAACACCATATATTTT.

This clonotype has at least ten counts. The rearrangement joins TRBV29-1 to TRBJ1-2; D not certain. This CDR3 contains 16 residues. The germline gives CDR1 SQVTM, CDR2 ANQGSEA. Trimming took off 2 bases at V and 0 bases at J, with 16 bases between the two ends. The CDR3 DNA reads TGCAGCGTTGAAAGGAGACATGACCGTTCTAACTATGGCTACACCTTC. Protein product: CSVERRHDRSNYGYTF. The full variable domain, its missing parts supplied by reference TRBV29-1 and TRBJ1-2, is SAVISQKPSRDICQRGTSLTIQCQVDSQVTMMFWYRQQPGQSLTLIATANQGSEATYESGFVIDKFPISRPNLTFSTLTVSNMSPEDSSIYLCSVERRHDRSNYGYTFGSGTRLTVV.

This clonotype has only a few counts. The CDR3 is CASSRRTDSYGYTF. CDR3 bases: TGTGCCAGCAGCCGACGGACGGATTCCTATGGCTACACCTTC. The V and J genes are TRBV6-2 or TRBV6-3 and TRBJ1-2, with D uncertain. The germline V gene has CDR1 MNHEY and CDR2 SVGEGT. The CDR3 contains 14 residues. The V gene lost 6 bases and the J gene lost 4 bases, with 15 bases spanning the gap.

As to this clonotype: At one end, the junction sequence differs from germline, possibly due to a read error. The chain combines TRBV7-2 with TRBJ2-2, with 7 bases fitting TRBD1. The CDR3 consists of 14 residues. CDR1 and CDR2 (germline): SGHTA, FQGNSA. Here the CDR3 reads CASSYNRGSGELVF. CDR3 DNA sequence: TGTGCCAGCAGCTACAACAGGGGATCCGGGGAGCTGGTTTTT. The whole variable domain, filled in from reference TRBV7-2 and TRBJ2-2, reads GAGVSQSPSNKVTEKGKDVELRCDPISGHTALYWYRQSLGQGLEFLIYFQGNSAPDKSGLPSDRFSAERTGGSVSTLTIQRTQQEDSAVYLCASSYNRGSGELVFGEGSRLTVL.

This clonotype was seen repeatedly, ten times or more. This sequence joins TRBV20-1 and TRBJ2-1; 10 bases agree with TRBD2. Trimming took 3 bases from V and 9 from J; bases not matched to a gene: 14. The CDR3 length is 16 residues. Germline V lookup: CDR1 DFQATT, CDR2 SNEGSKA (reference sequence). The CDR3 loop reads CSASRPGTSVLGEQFF. The CDR3 DNA sequence: TGCAGTGCTAGTCGACCCGGGACTAGCGTTCTTGGTGAGCAGTTCTTC.

V usage is TRBV27 and J usage is TRBJ1-1; 8 nucleotides line up with TRBD1. The CDR3 loop spans 16 amino acids. The V gene's germline CDR1 is MNHEY and CDR2 SMNVEV (reference sequence). The trim removed 6 bases at V and 3 bases at J, leaving 12 bases unmatched. This chain's CDR3 is CASSPMTGAGDTEAFF. The CDR3 coding sequence is TGTGCCAGCAGCCCCATGACAGGGGCGGGAGACACTGAAGCTTTCTTT.

This clonotype has a count of ten or more. The chain employs TRBV7-2 and TRBJ2-1; D possibly corresponds to TRBD2 (5 bases). V lost 1 base and J 8 bases, leaving 18 bases between the germline ends. Germline CDR1 SGHTA, CDR2 FQGNSA. This CDR3 has 16 amino acids. CDR3 protein: CASSLGQGLGSYEQFF. DNA for the CDR3: TGTGCCAGCAGCTTAGGCCAAGGATTGGGGAGCTATGAGCAGTTCTTC.

The chain links TRBV10-3 to TRBJ2-7; 10 bases line up with TRBD2. With V trimmed by 3 bases and J by 9 bases, 11 bases remained unmatched. Germline CDR1 and CDR2: ENHRY and SYGVKD. The length of the CDR3 is 15 residues. This CDR3 is CAISDPLLAGVRQYF. The DNA of the CDR3 is TGTGCCATCAGTGACCCCTTGCTAGCGGGAGTAAGGCAGTACTTC.

This clonotype was picked up many times. The chain has TRBV5-5 and TRBJ2-1, with no clear D. This CDR3 comprises 14 residues. Trimming removed 1 base at V and 3 bases at J, with 8 bases between. Germline CDR1 reads SGHKS; CDR2 reads YYEKEE (reference sequence). Written as DNA, the CDR3 is TGTGCCAGCAGCTTGAACTCGGGCTACAATGAGCAGTTCTTC. It specifies CASSLNSGYNEQFF.

Remarks on this clonotype: This may be a read error: a much more frequent sequence differs by one nucleotide. In nucleotides, the CDR3 is TGTGCCAGCAGCTTGTATCCAGCCACAGATACGCAGTATTTT. This translates into CASSLYPATDTQYF. The chain employs TRBV7-2 and TRBJ2-3; D gene uncertain. The length of the CDR3 is 14 residues. V lost 3 bases and J 2 bases, leaving 9 bases between the germline ends. Germline V gene sequence: CDR1 SGHTA, CDR2 FQGNSA.

This clonotype has ten or more counts. The chain combines TRBV20-1 with TRBJ2-3, with 9 bases fitting TRBD2. This CDR3 has 18 amino acids. Germline V gene lookup returns CDR1 DFQATT and CDR2 SNEGSKA (reference sequence). The junction had 15 bases not matched to a gene; V was cut back by 3 bases and J by 2 bases. Written as DNA, the CDR3 is TGCAGTGCTAGTAACCTCCTAGCGGGGCCCTCTTCCACAGATACGCAGTATTTT. It is translated as CSASNLLAGPSSTDTQYF.